The TCR beta chain described here comes from a study of blood T cell repertoires in COVID-19. This CDR3 has 18 amino acids. Germline V gene sequence: CDR1 SGHVS, CDR2 FNYEAQ. V gave up 0 bases and J gave up 0 bases; unmatched junction bases: 7. TCRdb's copy holds only in-frame clones and misses some; the assay was immunoSEQ multiplex PCR. Of a few hundred thousand clones listed, approximately 89% were seen once; the top ten hold 1% to 1.5%. All enrollees were roughly 18 to 95 years old and from about two dozen US areas. Sequenced input: PBMCs or T cells enriched from blood (not recorded which). This sequence joins TRBV7-6 and TRBJ2-4; 8 bases are a match to TRBD1. This sequence originates from a woman between 40 and 50 years old with acute COVID-19. CDR3 loop: CASSLAPPRGLAKNIQYF. The CDR3, as DNA: TGTGCCAGCAGCTTAGCTCCACCCAGGGGGCTAGCCAAAAACATTCAGTACTTC.